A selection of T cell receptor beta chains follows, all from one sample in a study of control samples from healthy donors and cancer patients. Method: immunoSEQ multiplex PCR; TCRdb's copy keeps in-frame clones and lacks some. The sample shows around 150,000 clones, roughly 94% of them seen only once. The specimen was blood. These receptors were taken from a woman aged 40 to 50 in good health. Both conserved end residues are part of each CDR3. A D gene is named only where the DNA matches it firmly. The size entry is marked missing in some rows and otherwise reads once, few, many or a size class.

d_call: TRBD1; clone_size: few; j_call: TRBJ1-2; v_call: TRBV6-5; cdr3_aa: CASSYQRTGGGYGYTF; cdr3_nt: TGTGCCAGCAGTTACCAGAGGACAGGGGGCGGCTATGGCTACACCTTC
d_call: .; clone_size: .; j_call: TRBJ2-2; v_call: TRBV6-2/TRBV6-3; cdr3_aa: CASSYVGELFF; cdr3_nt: TGTGCCAGCAGTTACGTCGGGGAGCTGTTTTTT
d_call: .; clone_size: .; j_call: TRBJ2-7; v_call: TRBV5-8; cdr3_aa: CASSTPFEGEQYF; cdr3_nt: TGTGCCAGCAGCACCCCGTTTGAGGGGGAGCAGTACTTC
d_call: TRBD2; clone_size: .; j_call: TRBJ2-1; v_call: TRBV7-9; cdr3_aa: CASSLPGGGYNEQFF; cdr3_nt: TGTGCCAGCAGCTTACCTGGCGGGGGATACAATGAGCAGTTCTTC
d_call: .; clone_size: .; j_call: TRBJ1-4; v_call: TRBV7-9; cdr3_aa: CASSPGTGNEKLFF; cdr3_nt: TGTGCCAGCAGCCCCGGGACGGGAAATGAAAAACTGTTTTTT
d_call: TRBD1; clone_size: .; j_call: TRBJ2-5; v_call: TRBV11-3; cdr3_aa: CASSFGTDQETQYF; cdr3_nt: TGTGCCAGCAGCTTTGGGACAGACCAAGAGACCCAGTACTTC
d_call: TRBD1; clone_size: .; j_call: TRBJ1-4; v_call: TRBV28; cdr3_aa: CASSTRQGFWGRDEKLFF; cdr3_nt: TGTGCCAGCAGTACCAGACAGGGTTTCTGGGGGAGGGATGAAAAACTGTTTTTT
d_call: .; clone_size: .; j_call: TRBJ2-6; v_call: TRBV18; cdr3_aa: CASSPYSGSSGANVLTF; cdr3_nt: TGTGCCAGCTCACCATATTCAGGGAGCTCTGGGGCCAACGTCCTGACTTTC
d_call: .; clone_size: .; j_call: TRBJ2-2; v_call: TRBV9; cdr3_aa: CASRGLAGELFF; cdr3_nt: TGTGCCAGCAGGGGGTTGGCCGGGGAGCTGTTTTTT
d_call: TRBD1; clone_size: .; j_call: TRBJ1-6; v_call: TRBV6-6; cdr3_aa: CASSFGDRIDSPLHF; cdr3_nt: TGTGCCAGCAGTTTCGGGGACAGGATCGATTCACCCCTCCACTTT
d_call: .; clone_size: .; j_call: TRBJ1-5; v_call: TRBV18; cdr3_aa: CASSPEVAGGGQPQHF; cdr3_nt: TGTGCCAGCTCACCAGAGGTGGCAGGAGGGGGTCAGCCCCAGCATTTT
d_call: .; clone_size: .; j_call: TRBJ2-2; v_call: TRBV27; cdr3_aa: CASSLYSGVNTGELFF; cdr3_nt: TGTGCCAGCAGTTTGTATAGCGGAGTGAACACCGGGGAGCTGTTTTTT
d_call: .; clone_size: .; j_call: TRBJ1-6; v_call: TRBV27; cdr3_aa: CASSFSRAGSPLHF; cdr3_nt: TGTGCCAGCAGTTTCTCCAGAGCCGGGTCACCCCTCCACTTT
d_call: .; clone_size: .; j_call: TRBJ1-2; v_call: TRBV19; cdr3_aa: CASSTRDYGYTF; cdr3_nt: TGTGCCAGTAGTACTAGGGACTATGGCTACACCTTC
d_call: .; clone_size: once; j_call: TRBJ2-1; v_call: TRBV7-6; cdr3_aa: CASSSSGAYNEQFF; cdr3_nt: TGTGCCAGCAGCTCGTCCGGGGCCTACAATGAGCAGTTCTTC
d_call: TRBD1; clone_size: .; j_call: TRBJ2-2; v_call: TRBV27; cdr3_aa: CASSFWDRSNTGELFF; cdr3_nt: TGTGCCAGCAGTTTCTGGGACAGGTCGAACACCGGGGAGCTGTTTTTT
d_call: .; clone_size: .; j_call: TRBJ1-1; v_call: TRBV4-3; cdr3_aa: CASSQGTGTAITEAFF; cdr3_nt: TGCGCCAGCAGCCAAGGGACCGGGACGGCGATTACTGAAGCTTTCTTT
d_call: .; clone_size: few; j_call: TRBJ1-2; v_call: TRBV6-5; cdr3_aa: CASSPPGYGYTF; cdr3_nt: TGTGCCAGCAGTCCTCCAGGCTATGGCTACACCTTC
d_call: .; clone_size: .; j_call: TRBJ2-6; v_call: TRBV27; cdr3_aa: CASSLSGANVLTF; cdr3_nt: TGTGCCAGCAGCCTCTCTGGGGCCAACGTCCTGACTTTC
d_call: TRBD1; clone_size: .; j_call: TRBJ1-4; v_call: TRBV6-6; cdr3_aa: CASLRDTGAYEKLFF; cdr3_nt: TGTGCCAGCCTCCGGGATACAGGGGCCTATGAAAAACTGTTTTTT
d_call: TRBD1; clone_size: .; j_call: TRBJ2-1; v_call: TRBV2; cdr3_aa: CASSRDRGSNEQFF; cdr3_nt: TGTGCCAGCAGCCGGGACAGGGGTTCCAATGAGCAGTTCTTC
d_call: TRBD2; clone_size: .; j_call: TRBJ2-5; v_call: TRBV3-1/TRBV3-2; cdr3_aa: CASSPDGGAQETQYF; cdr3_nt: TGTGCCAGCAGCCCTGACGGGGGGGCCCAAGAGACCCAGTACTTC
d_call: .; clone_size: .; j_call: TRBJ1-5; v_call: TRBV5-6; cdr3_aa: CASSFGRGREQPQHF; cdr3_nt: TGTGCCAGCAGCTTTGGCCGGGGGAGAGAACAGCCCCAGCATTTT
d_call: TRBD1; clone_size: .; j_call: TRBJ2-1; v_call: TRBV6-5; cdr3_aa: CASSRTGAEQFF; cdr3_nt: TGTGCCAGCAGTCGCACAGGGGCGGAGCAGTTCTTC
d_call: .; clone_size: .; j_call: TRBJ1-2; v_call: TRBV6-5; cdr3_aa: CASSFGTVANYGYTF; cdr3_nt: TGTGCCAGCAGTTTTGGGACGGTAGCTAACTATGGCTACACCTTC
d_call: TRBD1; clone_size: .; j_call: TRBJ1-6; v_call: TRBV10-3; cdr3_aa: CAIRREGTGPLHF; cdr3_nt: TGTGCCATCAGGAGAGAGGGGACAGGGCCCCTCCACTTT
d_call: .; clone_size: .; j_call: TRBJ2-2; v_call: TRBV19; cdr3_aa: CASSISGTNTGELFF; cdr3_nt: TGTGCCAGTAGTATTTCAGGAACGAACACCGGGGAGCTGTTTTTT
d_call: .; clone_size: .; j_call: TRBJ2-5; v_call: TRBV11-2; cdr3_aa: CASSLGIRGAQETQYF; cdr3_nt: TGTGCCAGCAGCTTAGGTATCCGGGGCGCCCAAGAGACCCAGTACTTC
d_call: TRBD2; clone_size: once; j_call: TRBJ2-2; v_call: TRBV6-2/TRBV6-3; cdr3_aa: CASSNLGLAGGKDGELFF; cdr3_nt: TGTGCCAGCAGCAACCTGGGACTAGCGGGAGGAAAAGACGGGGAGCTGTTTTTT
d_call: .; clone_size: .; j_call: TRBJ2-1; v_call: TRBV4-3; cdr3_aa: CASSQDFSGLLGDNEQFF; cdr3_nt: TGCGCCAGCAGCCAAGATTTCAGCGGACTCTTGGGGGACAATGAGCAGTTCTTC
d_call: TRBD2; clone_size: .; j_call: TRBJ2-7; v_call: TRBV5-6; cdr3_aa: CASSPSGRAHEQYF; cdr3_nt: TGTGCCAGCAGCCCTAGCGGGAGGGCCCACGAGCAGTACTTC
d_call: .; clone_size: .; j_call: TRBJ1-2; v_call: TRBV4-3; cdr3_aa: CASSQVLQPTNYGYTF; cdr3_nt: TGCGCCAGCAGCCAAGTCCTCCAGCCGACTAACTATGGCTACACCTTC
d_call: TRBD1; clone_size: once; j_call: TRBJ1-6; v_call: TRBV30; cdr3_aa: CAWSRDSNSPLHF; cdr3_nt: TGTGCCTGGAGCCGGGACAGCAATTCACCCCTCCACTTT
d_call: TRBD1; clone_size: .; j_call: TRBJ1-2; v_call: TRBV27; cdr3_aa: CASSLWNRGVVGYTF; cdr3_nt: TGTGCCAGCAGTTTATGGAACAGGGGGGTCGTAGGCTACACCTTC
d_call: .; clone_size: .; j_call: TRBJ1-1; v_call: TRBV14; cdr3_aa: CASSQDQRSVMNTEAFF; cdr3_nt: TGTGCCAGCAGCCAAGATCAGCGGTCGGTAATGAACACTGAAGCTTTCTTT
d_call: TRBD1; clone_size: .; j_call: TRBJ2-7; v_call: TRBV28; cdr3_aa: CASSPSGTGPYEQYF; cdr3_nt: TGTGCCAGCAGCCCATCCGGGACAGGGCCCTACGAGCAGTACTTC
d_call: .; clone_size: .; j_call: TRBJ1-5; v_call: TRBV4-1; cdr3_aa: CASSQTRQQNQPQHF; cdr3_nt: TGCGCCAGCAGCCAAACTCGACAGCAGAATCAGCCCCAGCATTTT
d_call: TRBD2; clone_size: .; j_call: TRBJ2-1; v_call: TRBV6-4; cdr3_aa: CASSLIAGPSNEQFF; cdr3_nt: TGTGCCAGCAGCCTTATAGCGGGACCGAGTAATGAGCAGTTCTTC
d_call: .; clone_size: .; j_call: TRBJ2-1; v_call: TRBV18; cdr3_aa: CASSPIGELMSSIRSYNEQFF; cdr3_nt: TGTGCCAGCTCACCTATCGGAGAACTAATGAGCAGCATCCGCTCCTACAATGAGCAGTTCTTC
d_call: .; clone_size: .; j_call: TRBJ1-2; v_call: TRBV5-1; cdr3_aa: CASSLEVGSNGYTF; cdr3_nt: TGCGCCAGCAGCTTGGAAGTGGGCTCGAACGGCTACACCTTC
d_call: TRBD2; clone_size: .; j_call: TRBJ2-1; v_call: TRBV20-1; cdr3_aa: CSASWGLGNEQFF; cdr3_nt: TGCAGTGCTAGTTGGGGACTAGGGAATGAGCAGTTCTTC
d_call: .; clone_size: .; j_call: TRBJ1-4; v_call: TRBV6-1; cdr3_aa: CASSEVWAAPNEKLFF; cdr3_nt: TGTGCCAGCAGTGAAGTCTGGGCGGCCCCTAATGAAAAACTGTTTTTT
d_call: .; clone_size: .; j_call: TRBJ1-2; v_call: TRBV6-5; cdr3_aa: CASSYPPRTTF; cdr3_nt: TGTGCCAGCAGTTACCCTCCTAGGACAACCTTC